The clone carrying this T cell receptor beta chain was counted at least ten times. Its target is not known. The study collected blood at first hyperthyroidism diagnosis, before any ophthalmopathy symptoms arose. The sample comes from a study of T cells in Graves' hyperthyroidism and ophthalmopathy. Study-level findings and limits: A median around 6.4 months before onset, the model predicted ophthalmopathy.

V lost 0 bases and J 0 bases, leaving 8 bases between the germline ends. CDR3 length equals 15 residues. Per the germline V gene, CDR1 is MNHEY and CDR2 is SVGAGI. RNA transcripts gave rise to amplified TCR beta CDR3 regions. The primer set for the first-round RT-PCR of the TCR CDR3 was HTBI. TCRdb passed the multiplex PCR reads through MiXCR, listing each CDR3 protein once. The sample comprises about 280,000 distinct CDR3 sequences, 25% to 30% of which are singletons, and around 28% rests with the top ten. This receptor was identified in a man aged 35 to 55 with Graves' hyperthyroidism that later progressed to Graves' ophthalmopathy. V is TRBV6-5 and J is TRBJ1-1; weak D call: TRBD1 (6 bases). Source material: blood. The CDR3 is CASSYSQGMNTEAFF. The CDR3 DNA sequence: TGTGCCAGCAGTTACTCTCAGGGGATGAACACTGAAGCTTTCTTT.